Presented here are 18 T cell receptor beta chains from one specimen sequenced in a study of T cells in Graves' hyperthyroidism and ophthalmopathy. From RNA transcripts, TCR beta CDR3 regions were amplified. The study used the HTBI primer set for a first-round RT-PCR of the TCR CDR3. TCRdb recomputed calls from the multiplex PCR reads with MiXCR, one row per CDR3 protein. This table holds about 640,000 distinct CDR3 sequences, under 25% found once. The sample consisted of blood. The receptors here all came from a young man with Graves' ophthalmopathy.

This clonotype appeared many times. The rearrangement uses TRBV11-2 and TRBJ1-1; 7 bases are a match to TRBD1. CDR3 length equals 13 residues. J was trimmed by 5 bases and V by 2 bases; bases with no gene match: 2. CDR1 is SGHAT and CDR2 is FQNNGV in the germline V gene. The CDR3 spells CASSLYRGTEAFF. In nucleotides, the CDR3 is TGTGCCAGCAGCTTATACAGGGGTACTGAAGCTTTCTTT.

This clonotype was recorded only once. V is TRBV18 and J is TRBJ2-1, with a possible D match to TRBD2 (6 bases). V lost 3 bases, J lost 8 bases, and 11 bases lay in between. This CDR3 spans 13 amino acids. Germline lookup yields CDR1 KGHSH and CDR2 LQKENI. In DNA form, the CDR3 reads TGTGCCAGCTCACCGCGGGATGTCGATGAGCAGTTCTTC. Its translation: CASSPRDVDEQFF. Supplemented by reference TRBV18 and TRBJ2-1, the full variable domain reads NAGVMQNPRHLVRRRGQEARLRCSPMKGHSHVYWYRQLPEEGLKFMVYLQKENIIDESGMPKERFSAEFPKEGPSILRIQQVVRGDSAAYFCASSPRDVDEQFFGPGTRLTVL.

This clonotype appeared a few times. The chain carries TRBV6-6 and TRBJ1-1; 8 bases match TRBD1. This CDR3 has 14 amino acids. The junction had 6 bases not matched to a gene; V was cut back by 2 bases and J by 7 bases. Germline-derived CDR1 and CDR2 are MNHNY and SVGAGI (reference sequence). The CDR3 sequence is CASSYETGGYEAFF. The CDR3 DNA is TGTGCCAGCAGTTACGAAACAGGGGGTTATGAAGCTTTCTTT.

The chain couples TRBV6-1 to TRBJ2-7; D gene uncertain. CDR3 length: 18 amino acids. In germline, CDR1 is MNHNS, CDR2 SASEGT. V was clipped by 6 bases and J by 8 bases, with 32 bases between them. The CDR3 sequence is CASSPPQRLLQPSYKQYF. The CDR3 region has the DNA TGTGCCAGCAGCCCCCCCCAAAGACTTCTACAGCCCTCTTACAAGCAGTACTTC.

The rearrangement joins TRBV28 to TRBJ1-1, with 11 bases lining up with TRBD1. The CDR3 consists of 18 residues. Trimming at V came to 6 bases and at J to 0 bases, leaving 12 bases not matched to a gene. The germline CDR1 and CDR2 sequences are MDHEN and SYDVKM. CDR3 bases: TGTGCCAGCAGCCCCGCGCAAGGGACAGGGGGAATGAACACTGAAGCTTTCTTT. Amino acids: CASSPAQGTGGMNTEAFF.

This clonotype showed up many times. V usage is TRBV28 and J usage is TRBJ1-5, with D possibly being TRBD1 (6 bases). Deletions cut 4 bases from V and 4 bases from J, with 14 bases between. Per the germline V gene, CDR1 is MDHEN and CDR2 is SYDVKM. This CDR3 comprises 15 residues. For the CDR3, the DNA is TGTGCCAGCAGTTCGGGCACAGGGCTAAATCAGCCCCAGCATTTT. It specifies CASSSGTGLNQPQHF.

About this clonotype itself: One junction end disagrees with the germline gene, perhaps due to a read error. The J gene is TRBJ2-3, the V gene TRBV5-1; 7 nucleotides align to TRBD2. CDR1 and CDR2 from the germline V gene are SGHRS and YFSETQ. There are 16 residues in the CDR3. The CDR3, as DNA: TGTGCCAGCAGCTTGGCCCCCCGGGAGGTCGCAGATACGCAGTATTTT. The encoded protein is CASSLAPREVADTQYF.

This clonotype was observed many times. J is TRBJ1-1 and V is TRBV11-3, with no clear D. The CDR3 is 15 residues long. Germline CDR1 and CDR2: SGHNT and YENEEA. V was cut by 1 base and J by 1 base, with 10 bases left in between. CDR3 DNA: TGTGCCAGCAGCTTAGGAGGTCGCCAGAACACTGAAGCTTTCTTT. Encoded protein: CASSLGGRQNTEAFF. Using reference TRBV11-3 and TRBJ1-1 for the parts outside the CDR3, the full variable domain is EAGVVQSPRYKIIEKKQPVAFWCNPISGHNTLYWYLQNLGQGPELLIRYENEEAVDDSQLPKDRFSAERLKGVDSTLKIQPAELGDSAVYLCASSLGGRQNTEAFFGQGTRLTVV.

This clonotype was seen more than once but under ten times. The chain uses TRBV20-1 and TRBJ2-7; D is unresolved. Germline CDR1 and CDR2: DFQATT and SNEGSKA (reference sequence). With 7 bases removed from V and 6 bases from J, the gap between germline ends came to 4 bases. CDR3 length equals 8 residues. The CDR3 here is CSVSEQYF. DNA of the CDR3: TGCAGTGTGTCCGAGCAGTACTTC.

The genes are TRBV30 and TRBJ2-7, with TRBD1 identical over 8 bases. J was trimmed by 5 bases and V by 5 bases; bases with no gene match: 8. Germline CDR1 GTSNPN, CDR2 SVGIG (reference sequence). The CDR3 covers 13 residues. CDR3 region: CAWVRRGRDEQYF. As DNA, the CDR3 is TGTGCCTGGGTGCGCAGGGGGCGCGACGAGCAGTACTTC.

This clonotype was observed at least ten times. The rearrangement uses TRBV5-1 and TRBJ2-5, with 9 bases aligning to TRBD1. Trimming took 5 bases from V and 0 from J; bases not matched to a gene: 8. The CDR3 runs to 16 residues. Germline V gene lookup returns CDR1 SGHRS and CDR2 YFSETQ. The CDR3: CASRSGTGSNQETQYF. The CDR3 DNA reads as TGCGCCAGCAGATCCGGGACAGGGAGTAACCAAGAGACCCAGTACTTC.

In its sample, this clonotype was seen many times. The chain links TRBV6-2 or TRBV6-3 to TRBJ2-1; D uncertain. The germline gives CDR1 MNHEY, CDR2 SVGEGT. CDR3 length equals 13 residues. V dropped 2 bases and J dropped 5 bases, with 7 bases sitting between them. Here the CDR3 reads CASSYEVNNEQFF. The CDR3 bases are TGTGCCAGCAGTTACGAAGTCAACAATGAGCAGTTCTTC.

The V call is TRBV15, the J call TRBJ2-5; TRBD2 matches at 8 bases. In germline, CDR1 is LNHNV, CDR2 YYDKDF (reference sequence). CDR3 length: 16 residues. V lost 1 base to trimming and J lost 7 bases; unmatched junction nucleotides: 11. The CDR3 sequence is CATSRAPTAGEGTQYF. CDR3 DNA: TGTGCCACCAGCAGAGCCCCCACAGCGGGAGAGGGGACCCAGTACTTC.

The chain couples TRBV6-2 or TRBV6-3 to TRBJ2-2; 10 nucleotides agree with TRBD2. The V and J ends lost 0 bases and 5 bases, in that order; junction bases with no gene match: 6. This CDR3 has 17 amino acids. In germline, CDR1 is MNHEY, CDR2 SVGEGT. In DNA form, the CDR3 reads TGTGCCAGCAGTTACTCCGACGGGACTAGCGAAACCGGGGAGCTGTTTTTT. Amino acids: CASSYSDGTSETGELFF.

In this sample, this clonotype turned up a few times. The J gene is TRBJ2-1, the V gene TRBV28, with D unclear. CDR1 and CDR2 (germline): MDHEN, SYDVKM. V lost 9 bases, J lost 5 bases, and 20 bases lay in between. The CDR3 is 15 amino acids. The CDR3 reads CASHPRAVLNNEQFF. CDR3 in DNA: TGTGCCAGTCACCCTAGGGCGGTACTAAACAATGAGCAGTTCTTC.

The genes are TRBV2 and TRBJ2-2; maybe TRBD2 (5 bases). This CDR3 spans 14 amino acids. Germline loops: CDR1 SNHLY, CDR2 FYNNEI. With 2 bases removed from V and 5 bases from J, the gap between germline ends came to 9 bases. The CDR3 spells CASSEIRDTGELFF. The CDR3 DNA reads TGTGCCAGCAGTGAAATCCGGGATACCGGGGAGCTGTTTTTT.

Many counts were recorded for this clonotype. The rearrangement uses TRBV30 and TRBJ1-1, with 8 bases fitting TRBD1. This CDR3 is built from 13 residues. Germline V CDR1 and CDR2: GTSNPN, SVGIG (reference sequence). V was clipped by 4 bases and J by 1 base; unmatched bases: 2. The CDR3 nucleotides are TGTGCCTGGAAAGGACAGGGGAACACTGAAGCTTTCTTT. Its protein is CAWKGQGNTEAFF.

The gene calls are TRBV20-1 and TRBJ2-7; 7 bases line up with TRBD2. V was pared by 3 bases and J by 3 bases, with 2 bases of the junction left unmatched. The CDR3 consists of 12 residues. CDR1 is DFQATT and CDR2 is SNEGSKA in the germline V gene (reference sequence). This CDR3 is CSARGGYYEQYF. CDR3 coding DNA: TGCAGTGCTAGGGGGGGGTACTACGAGCAGTACTTC.